The present TCR beta chain was sequenced within a study of response to subunit inactivated influenza vaccine. Study-level points and caveats: Each seasonal influenza vaccination recruits few new T cells, the authors suggested.

This clonotype was found a few times. The antigen remains unidentified. The germline V and J ends were trimmed by 5 bases and 2 bases, with 11 bases remaining between them. CDR1 and CDR2 (germline): SGHTA, FQGNSA. The CDR3 contains 14 residues. TCRdb called the RT-PCR reads again in MiXCR, with one record for every CDR3 protein. The data contain over 800,000 distinct CDR3 sequences, approximately 21% of them singletons. This clonotype originated in a man aged 50-59 years who received an inactivated influenza vaccine. J is TRBJ2-3 and V is TRBV7-2, with D uncertain. The sample here was PBMCs from blood, taken 5 to 6 days after vaccination. The CDR3 region is CASSPSRATDTQYF. The CDR3 region has the DNA TGTGCCAGCAGCCCCAGCCGCGCCACAGATACGCAGTATTTT.